In this sample, the clone carrying this T cell receptor beta chain turned up a few times. The source of the sample is a study of T cells in Graves' hyperthyroidism and ophthalmopathy. The ends were cut back, 3 bases at V and 4 bases at J, with 9 bases in the middle. Germline CDR1 is GTSNPN and CDR2 is SVGIG (reference sequence). This CDR3 has 13 residues. Amplification yielded TCR beta CDR3 regions, with RNA transcripts as the source. With the HTBI primer set, the TCR CDR3 went through a first round of RT-PCR. TCRdb fed the multiplex PCR reads into MiXCR, producing one record per CDR3 protein. Of approximately 400,000 distinct CDR3 sequences listed, about a sixth are singletons.

The V and J genes are TRBV30 and TRBJ2-2; a possible D gene is TRBD1 (5 bases). Material: blood. This receptor was taken from a woman aged 18 to 35 with Graves' hyperthyroidism that later progressed to Graves' ophthalmopathy. CDR3 sequence (DNA): TGTGCCTGGAGGAGCAGGGCCACCGGGGAGCTGTTTTTT. It translates to CAWRSRATGELFF.